This is a list of T cell receptor beta chains from one sample in a study of OX40 agonist ivuxolimab in advanced cancers. Measured with immunoSEQ multiplex PCR; TCRdb has only the in-frame clones, and not every one. In the table there are roughly 56,000 clones, about 82% of which are singletons. The source material was CD4+ or CD8+ T cells sorted from blood, sampled in a trial of the OX40 agonist ivuxolimab. Source of these receptors: an adult with an advanced solid tumor such as melanoma, head and neck, liver or kidney cancer. Each CDR3 is given with its conserved first and last residue. The D gene is left open where the match is weak. Size is stated for part of the rows, as once, few or many counts, or as a class when the clone is expanded.

J gene | clone size | V gene | D gene | CDR3 protein | CDR3 DNA
TRBJ1-3 | . | TRBV18 | . | CASSGTSGNTIYF | TGTGCCAGCTCGGGGACGTCCGGAAACACCATATATTTT
TRBJ2-7 | . | TRBV5-1 | TRBD2 | CASSLESSGAATGYEQYF | TGCGCCAGCAGCTTGGAGTCTAGCGGAGCGGCGACCGGGTACGAGCAGTACTTC
TRBJ1-1 | . | TRBV6-5 | . | CASSYFAGEGAFF | TGTGCCAGCAGTTACTTCGCTGGGGAGGGAGCTTTCTTT
TRBJ2-5 | . | TRBV7-2 | TRBD2 | CASSSQGAGETQYF | TGTGCCAGCAGCTCCCAAGGAGCGGGGGAGACCCAGTACTTC
TRBJ1-2 | . | TRBV19 | . | CASSIWGAGRDYGYTF | TGTGCCAGTAGTATTTGGGGGGCAGGCCGGGACTATGGCTACACCTTC
TRBJ1-5 | . | TRBV29-1 | . | CSVESGEGRPQHF | TGCAGCGTTGAGTCTGGGGAAGGACGGCCCCAGCATTTT
TRBJ2-3 | . | TRBV19 | . | CASRVADTQYF | TGTGCCAGTAGAGTTGCAGATACGCAGTATTTT
TRBJ2-7 | once | TRBV7-2 | . | CASSRRQNEQYF | TGTGCCAGCAGCCGCCGGCAGAACGAGCAGTACTTC
TRBJ2-7 | few | TRBV5-6 | . | CASSLEQGYEQYF | TGTGCCAGCAGCTTGGAGCAGGGCTACGAGCAGTACTTC
TRBJ2-3 | . | TRBV7-2 | TRBD2 | CASSPTSSTDTQYF | TGTGCCAGCAGCCCGACTAGCAGCACAGATACGCAGTATTTT
TRBJ1-1 | few | TRBV7-3 | TRBD1 | CASSLSGGPNTEAFF | TGTGCCAGCAGCTTATCAGGGGGCCCGAACACTGAAGCTTTCTTT
TRBJ1-5 | . | TRBV2 | . | CASSVSQGINQPQHF | TGTGCCAGCAGTGTATCACAGGGAATCAATCAGCCCCAGCATTTT
TRBJ2-3 | . | TRBV7-3 | TRBD2 | CASGLAGITDTQYF | TGTGCCAGCGGTCTAGCGGGGATAACAGATACGCAGTATTTT
TRBJ1-3 | . | TRBV28 | . | CASTLGGISGNTIYF | TGTGCCAGCACTCTTGGGGGGATCTCTGGAAACACCATATATTTT
TRBJ2-1 | . | TRBV27 | . | CASSLSTVFPNNEQFF | TGTGCCAGCAGTTTATCCACAGTGTTCCCTAACAATGAGCAGTTCTTC
TRBJ2-7 | . | TRBV28 | TRBD1 | CASSPGGSGTYEQYF | TGTGCCAGCAGCCCAGGGGGATCTGGAACCTACGAGCAGTACTTC
TRBJ1-5 | . | TRBV11-2 | TRBD1 | CASSGGTGALPQHF | TGTGCCAGCAGCGGGGGTACAGGGGCTTTGCCCCAGCATTTT
TRBJ1-2 | . | TRBV28 | . | CASRLQGYDYGYTF | TGTGCCAGCAGACTGCAAGGTTATGACTATGGCTACACCTTC
TRBJ1-1 | few | TRBV6-6 | . | CASSPSGGATEAFF | TGTGCCAGCAGTCCGTCGGGGGGCGCCACTGAAGCTTTCTTT
TRBJ2-3 | . | TRBV11-3 | TRBD2 | CASSQGTSGNTDTQYF | TGTGCCAGCAGCCAAGGGACTAGCGGGAACACAGATACGCAGTATTTT
TRBJ2-7 | . | TRBV28 | . | CASSLQIYEQYF | TGTGCCAGCAGTTTACAGATCTACGAGCAGTACTTC
TRBJ1-2 | . | TRBV30 | TRBD1 | CAWKPGGVGYTF | TGTGCCTGGAAACCAGGGGGTGTTGGCTACACCTTC
TRBJ2-3 | . | TRBV27 | TRBD2 | CASSFQRGGPSTDTQYF | TGTGCCAGCAGTTTCCAGCGGGGGGGCCCCAGCACAGATACGCAGTATTTT
TRBJ1-2 | once | TRBV28 | . | CASSPPGGRAVQGRSGYTF | TGTGCCAGCAGCCCACCCGGAGGTCGGGCTGTACAGGGCCGTAGTGGCTACACCTTC
TRBJ2-2 | few | TRBV6-1 | TRBD1 | CASTLLTGAQLFF | TGTGCCAGCACCTTGCTAACAGGGGCTCAGCTGTTTTTT
TRBJ2-7 | . | TRBV4-3 | TRBD2 | CASSQVRGDQESEQYF | TGCGCCAGCAGCCAAGTGCGGGGGGACCAAGAATCCGAGCAGTACTTC
TRBJ1-2 | . | TRBV28 | TRBD1 | CASSSSGTGNGYTF | TGTGCCAGCAGTTCCTCTGGGACAGGGAATGGCTACACCTTC
TRBJ1-5 | . | TRBV7-2 | . | CASSLVGGINQPQHF | TGTGCCAGCAGCTTAGTAGGAGGGATCAATCAGCCCCAGCATTTT
TRBJ1-2 | . | TRBV28 | TRBD1 | CASSSGQSIYGYTF | TGTGCCAGCAGTTCGGGACAGAGTATCTATGGCTACACCTTC
TRBJ1-4 | . | TRBV2 | TRBD1 | CASSVPGQGREKLFF | TGTGCCAGCAGTGTACCGGGACAGGGTCGGGAAAAACTGTTTTTT
TRBJ2-5 | . | TRBV5-1 | TRBD2 | CASSRGLAGAQETQYF | TGCGCCAGCTCACGAGGACTAGCGGGGGCCCAAGAGACCCAGTACTTC
TRBJ1-5 | . | TRBV6-5 | . | CASTILGGPQHF | TGTGCCAGCACGATACTGGGGGGGCCCCAGCATTTT
TRBJ2-7 | . | TRBV6-5 | TRBD2 | CASSYLAGDTYEQYF | TGTGCCAGCAGTTACCTAGCGGGGGACACCTACGAGCAGTACTTC
TRBJ2-3 | . | TRBV30 | . | CAWIPGSTDTQYF | TGTGCCTGGATACCGGGATCGACAGATACGCAGTATTTT
TRBJ1-1 | . | TRBV4-1 | . | CASSPWGGRMNTEAFF | TGCGCCAGCAGCCCGTGGGGGGGTAGAATGAACACTGAAGCTTTCTTT
TRBJ1-1 | . | TRBV29-1 | . | CSVVGYTEAFF | TGCAGCGTTGTAGGGTACACTGAAGCTTTCTTT
TRBJ2-7 | . | TRBV7-2 | . | CASSLALSLDEQYF | TGTGCCAGCAGCTTAGCTCTCTCACTAGACGAGCAGTACTTC
TRBJ2-7 | . | TRBV11-2 | . | CASSPLTGQISYEQYF | TGTGCCAGCAGCCCCCTTACAGGGCAGATCTCCTACGAGCAGTACTTC
TRBJ2-7 | . | TRBV10-3 | . | CAISQGNSYEQYF | TGTGCCATCAGTCAGGGGAACTCCTACGAGCAGTACTTC
TRBJ2-5 | . | TRBV29-1 | . | CSVPQETQYF | TGCAGCGTTCCCCAAGAGACCCAGTACTTC
TRBJ1-1 | . | TRBV6-1 | TRBD1 | CASSEARTGNTEAFF | TGTGCCAGCAGTGAAGCAAGGACAGGGAACACTGAAGCTTTCTTT
TRBJ2-3 | . | TRBV5-1 | . | CASRMGATDTQYF | TGCGCCAGTAGGATGGGGGCAACAGATACGCAGTATTTT
TRBJ1-5 | . | TRBV6-1 | . | CASSEEPGRSSQPQHF | TGTGCCAGCAGTGAAGAACCGGGGAGGTCGAGTCAGCCCCAGCATTTT
TRBJ1-1 | many | TRBV19 | TRBD1 | CASSIQQGVNTEAFF | TGTGCCAGTAGTATACAACAGGGGGTGAACACTGAAGCTTTCTTT
TRBJ2-7 | . | TRBV6-6 | . | CASSHPRGTRVHEQYF | TGTGCCAGCAGCCACCCAAGGGGGACCAGGGTCCACGAGCAGTACTTC
TRBJ2-1 | . | TRBV29-1 | TRBD2 | CSVVKGTRDQFF | TGCAGCGTTGTTAAGGGGACTAGGGATCAGTTCTTC
TRBJ1-1 | . | TRBV18 | . | CASSPPTGNTEAFF | TGTGCCAGCTCACCACCTACGGGGAACACTGAAGCTTTCTTT
TRBJ2-3 | . | TRBV7-6 | . | CASSGRTDTQYF | TGTGCCAGCAGCGGGCGCACAGATACGCAGTATTTT
TRBJ2-1 | . | TRBV18 | TRBD2 | CASSAAASGTNEQFF | TGTGCCAGCTCTGCCGCGGCTAGCGGGACTAATGAGCAGTTCTTC
TRBJ2-4 | few | TRBV7-2 | . | CASSPVNQNIQYF | TGTGCCAGCAGCCCAGTGAATCAAAACATTCAGTACTTC
TRBJ2-3 | . | TRBV5-1 | . | CASSLDHSTDTQYF | TGCGCCAGCAGCTTGGACCATAGCACAGATACGCAGTATTTT
TRBJ1-1 | . | TRBV6-1 | TRBD1 | CASLEPGQGTEAFF | TGTGCCAGCTTGGAACCGGGACAGGGCACTGAAGCTTTCTTT
TRBJ1-4 | . | TRBV6-5 | TRBD1 | CASSEVGRGQLFF | TGTGCCAGCAGTGAAGTTGGCAGGGGGCAACTGTTTTTT